Shown below are 32 T cell receptor beta chains from a single sample sequenced in a study of early T cells in non-severe SARS-CoV-2 infection. TCRdb recomputed calls from the 5' RACE reads with MiXCR, one row per CDR3 protein. In the table there are about 26,000 distinct CDR3 sequences, about 4% of which are singletons. The specimen was whole blood. The source of these receptors is an adult who was a healthcare worker with PCR-confirmed SARS-CoV-2 infection or an uninfected control (not recorded which).

In its sample, this clonotype was seen many times. The J gene is TRBJ2-7, the V gene TRBV20-1; D gene uncertain. Germline V gene lookup returns CDR1 DFQATT and CDR2 SNEGSKA (reference sequence). The V end was cut by 0 bases, the J end by 7 bases, with 13 bases between. The CDR3 contains 13 residues. CDR3 bases: TGCAGTGCTAGAGATCCCCGGGCCGGGGAGCAGTACTTC. Its protein is CSARDPRAGEQYF.

The V call is TRBV3-1, the J call TRBJ2-7; D is ambiguous. CDR1 and CDR2 from the germline V gene are LGHDT and YNNKEL (reference sequence). V gave up 4 bases and J gave up 6 bases, with 16 bases separating them. The CDR3 consists of 14 residues. The CDR3 here is CASSPQGVLSEQYF. In DNA, the CDR3 is TGTGCCAGCAGCCCCCAAGGAGTTTTAAGCGAGCAGTACTTC.

The V and J genes are TRBV5-4 and TRBJ2-7, with D perhaps assigned TRBD1 or TRBD2 (5 bases each). CDR1 is SGHNT, CDR2 YYREEE, per germline (reference sequence). V lost 3 bases, J lost 4 bases, and 17 bases lay in between. The CDR3 has 15 amino acids. The CDR3 is CASSWGSPRLYEQYF. The CDR3 coding sequence is TGTGCCAGCAGCTGGGGGAGTCCCCGCCTATACGAGCAGTACTTC. Together with reference TRBV5-4 and TRBJ2-7, the CDR3 gives the full variable domain: ETGVTQSPTHLIKTRGQQVTLRCSSQSGHNTVSWYQQALGQGPQFIFQYYREEENGRGNFPPRFSGLQFPNYSSELNVNALELDDSALYLCASSWGSPRLYEQYFGPGTRLTVT.

CDR3: CASSLRSAILSGANVLTF. The CDR3 nucleotides are TGTGCCAGCAGCTTAAGGAGCGCGATCCTCTCTGGGGCCAACGTCCTGACTTTC. V gene TRBV11-2 combines with J gene TRBJ2-6; D is unclear. The CDR3 contains 18 residues. CDR1 and CDR2 from the germline V gene are SGHAT and FQNNGV. The V gene lost 2 bases and the J gene lost 0 bases, with 14 bases spanning the gap. Filled out from reference TRBV11-2 and TRBJ2-6, the complete variable domain reads EAGVAQSPRYKIIEKRQSVAFWCNPISGHATLYWYQQILGQGPKLLIQFQNNGVVDDSQLPKDRFSAERLKGVDSTLKIQPAKLEDSAVYLCASSLRSAILSGANVLTFGAGSRLTVL.

This clonotype was observed many times. This chain joins TRBV7-9 and TRBJ1-1; TRBD1 is a possible D gene (5 bases). V was clipped by 5 bases and J by 2 bases, with 9 bases between them. CDR1 and CDR2 (germline): SEHNR, FQNEAQ (reference sequence). The length of the CDR3 is 13 residues. In DNA form, the CDR3 reads TGTGCCAGCAGCGTCCAGGGCAACACTGAAGCTTTCTTT. Translated: CASSVQGNTEAFF.

Ten or more counts support this clonotype. The genes are TRBV12-3 or TRBV12-4 and TRBJ2-1; weak D call: TRBD2 (5 bases). Deletions cut 7 bases from V and 7 bases from J, with 20 bases between. The CDR3 runs to 15 residues. CDR3 protein: CASTRSEGFINEQFF. The CDR3 DNA sequence: TGTGCCAGCACCCGAAGCGAGGGATTTATAAATGAGCAGTTCTTC.

Many counts were recorded for this clonotype. The V call is TRBV6-1, the J call TRBJ2-5, with 8 bases aligning to TRBD2. CDR3 size: 15 residues. Per germline, CDR1 MNHNS and CDR2 SASEGT. V shed 10 bases and J 5 bases; nucleotides not matched to a gene: 15. The CDR3 nucleotides read TGTGCCATCTCCCGAGCGGGAGTATTGGGTGAGACCCAGTACTTC. Translating gives CAISRAGVLGETQYF.

This clonotype was observed many times. The chain has TRBV5-4 and TRBJ2-1; D might be TRBD1 (6 bases). V dropped 4 bases and J dropped 4 bases, with 18 bases sitting between them. There are 16 residues in the CDR3. Looked up from germline, CDR1 is SGHNT and CDR2 is YYREEE (reference sequence). DNA of the CDR3: TGTGCCAGCAGCCTACGACGGGACACCCCGTACAATGAGCAGTTCTTC. Its translation: CASSLRRDTPYNEQFF.

Sample share makes this clonotype medium-sized. V gene TRBV28 combines with J gene TRBJ2-1; D remains unclear. Trimming took off 1 base at V and 7 bases at J, with 8 bases between the two ends. The CDR3 contains 13 residues. Germline V CDR1 and CDR2: MDHEN, SYDVKM. The CDR3 here is CASSLSSPNEQFF. CDR3 nucleotides: TGTGCCAGCAGTTTATCCTCTCCTAATGAGCAGTTCTTC.

This clonotype was seen repeatedly, ten times or more. The V gene is TRBV20-1, the J gene TRBJ2-3; D is perhaps TRBD1 or TRBD2 (6 bases each). The germline CDR1 and CDR2 sequences are DFQATT and SNEGSKA (reference sequence). Trimming shortened V by 5 bases and J by 0 bases, and 12 bases separated the two germline ends. The CDR3 is made up of 14 amino acids. CDR3 in amino acids: CSAEGGESTDTQYF. The CDR3 DNA is TGCAGTGCTGAGGGGGGCGAGAGCACAGATACGCAGTATTTT.

This clonotype was detected a few times. The chain links TRBV3-1 to TRBJ2-2; D may be TRBD1 or TRBD2 (5 bases each). The CDR3 is 13 residues long. With 4 bases removed from V and 7 bases from J, the gap between germline ends came to 10 bases. Germline V gene sequence: CDR1 LGHDT, CDR2 YNNKEL (reference sequence). For the CDR3, the DNA is TGTGCCAGCAGCCCCAGTGGGGGCGGGGAGCTGTTTTTT. It encodes CASSPSGGGELFF.

This clonotype was observed at least ten times. The chain carries TRBV18 and TRBJ2-2, with no clear D. This CDR3 region has 14 residues. The V end was cut by 2 bases, the J end by 5 bases, with 9 bases between. Germline CDR1 KGHSH, CDR2 LQKENI. The CDR3 here is CASSPGSGTGELFF. Here the CDR3 DNA reads TGTGCCAGCTCACCAGGGTCCGGGACCGGGGAGCTGTTTTTT.

This clonotype was seen repeatedly, ten times or more. The V and J genes are TRBV12-3 or TRBV12-4 and TRBJ2-7, with unresolved D. The CDR3 is made up of 11 amino acids. The V end lost 6 bases, the J end lost 3 bases, and 6 bases lay between the germline ends. This CDR3 reads CASSPDYEQYF. The CDR3 DNA is TGTGCCAGCAGCCCCGACTACGAGCAGTACTTC.

This clonotype has ten or more counts. This may stem from a read error, because a much larger clone lies one nucleotide away. The V call is TRBV28, the J call TRBJ2-2, with 9 bases matching TRBD1. This CDR3 has 15 residues. Germline CDR1 is MDHEN and CDR2 is SYDVKM. The CDR3 coding sequence is TGTGTCAGCAGTTTAACAGGGGGCGCATCCGGGGAGCTGTTTTTT. It encodes CVSSLTGGASGELFF. Based on the CDR3 plus reference TRBV28 and TRBJ2-2, the full variable domain is DVKVTQSSRYLVKRTGEKVFLECVQDMDHENMFWYRQDPGLGLRLIYFSYDVKMKEKGDIPEGYSVSREKKERFSLILESASTNQTSMYLCVSSLTGGASGELFFGEGSRLTVL.

This clonotype came up many times. The J gene is TRBJ2-3, the V gene TRBV28, with 9 bases matching TRBD2. CDR1 and CDR2 from the germline V gene are MDHEN and SYDVKM. This CDR3 contains 15 residues. Trimming took 5 bases from V and 1 from J; bases not matched to a gene: 4. This CDR3 reads CASSHQREGTDTQYF. The CDR3, as DNA: TGTGCCAGCAGTCACCAGCGGGAGGGCACAGATACGCAGTATTTT.

This clonotype was seen ten or more times. This chain connects TRBV18 to TRBJ2-2; 7 nucleotides align to TRBD1. V shed 3 bases and J 2 bases; nucleotides not matched to a gene: 3. The CDR3 extends over 15 amino acids. CDR1 KGHSH and CDR2 LQKENI come from the germline V gene. The CDR3 loop reads CASSPDRDNTGELFF. The CDR3 nucleotides read TGTGCCAGCTCACCCGACAGGGACAACACCGGGGAGCTGTTTTTT.

This clonotype was picked up many times. This chain joins TRBV25-1 and TRBJ2-1, with D maybe TRBD1 (8 bases). This CDR3 has 16 amino acids. The germline V gene has CDR1 MGHDK and CDR2 SYGVNS. V was cut by 4 bases and J by 4 bases, with 17 bases left in between. The chain's CDR3 is CASSAITGGGYNEQFF. The CDR3 DNA reads TGTGCCAGCAGTGCCATCACAGGGGGGGGATACAATGAGCAGTTCTTC.

This clonotype was counted between two and nine times. The J gene is TRBJ2-1, the V gene TRBV19, with 9 bases fitting TRBD1. The V segment lost 5 bases and the J segment 2 bases; nucleotides outside the gene matches: 10. Germline V CDR1 and CDR2: LNHDA, SQIVND (reference sequence). CDR3 size: 17 residues. The CDR3 DNA follows: TGTGCCAGTAGTGCCCAGACGGGACAGGGTCCCTACAATGAGCAGTTCTTC. It specifies CASSAQTGQGPYNEQFF.

This clonotype has a handful of counts. The CDR3 nucleotides read TGTGCCAGCGGACTAGCGGGTCAAGATACGCAGTATTTT. The encoded protein is CASGLAGQDTQYF. This chain uses TRBV7-9 with TRBJ2-3; TRBD2 agrees at 11 bases. Germline-derived CDR1 and CDR2 are SEHNR and FQNEAQ (reference sequence). This CDR3 has 13 amino acids. J was trimmed by 5 bases and V by 8 bases; bases with no gene match: 3. The entire variable domain, with the rest obtained from reference TRBV7-9 and TRBJ2-3, is as follows: DTGVSQNPRHKITKRGQNVTFRCDPISEHNRLYWYRQTLGQGPEFLTYFQNEAQLEKSRLLSDRFSAERPKGSFSTLEIQRTEQGDSAMYLCASGLAGQDTQYFGPGTRLTVL.

Many counts were recorded for this clonotype. The rearrangement uses TRBV20-1 and TRBJ2-7; no clear D. The germline gives CDR1 DFQATT, CDR2 SNEGSKA (reference sequence). Trimming shortened V by 7 bases and J by 3 bases, and 16 bases separated the two germline ends. The CDR3 is 13 residues long. The CDR3 bases are TGCAGTGTCCGCAAGATCCCATACTACGAGCAGTACTTC. This encodes CSVRKIPYYEQYF.

This clonotype was seen repeatedly, ten times or more. The chain combines TRBV7-9 with TRBJ1-3, with D unresolved. V lost 4 bases and J 4 bases, leaving 11 bases between the germline ends. The length of the CDR3 is 14 residues. Germline CDR1 SEHNR, CDR2 FQNEAQ (reference sequence). CDR3 loop: CASSSSGVGNTIYF. The CDR3 nucleotides are TGTGCCAGCAGCTCTTCTGGGGTCGGAAACACCATATATTTT.

In its sample, this clonotype was seen many times. The rearrangement joins TRBV20-1 to TRBJ2-7, with TRBD2 matching over 13 bases. The germline CDR1 and CDR2 sequences are DFQATT and SNEGSKA (reference sequence). Trimming at V came to 1 base and at J to 3 bases, leaving 3 bases not matched to a gene. This CDR3 has 15 amino acids. The DNA for the CDR3 is TGCAGTGCTAGAGCCGGGACTAGCGGGGACTACGAGCAGTACTTC. As protein: CSARAGTSGDYEQYF.

The chain combines TRBV20-1 with TRBJ2-5; D not certain. Germline CDR1 is DFQATT and CDR2 is SNEGSKA (reference sequence). The germline V and J ends were trimmed by 6 bases and 1 base, with 6 bases remaining between them. This CDR3 contains 11 residues. The CDR3 coding sequence is TGCAGTGCGAGCACCCAAGAGACCCAGTACTTC. It yields the protein CSASTQETQYF.

This clonotype has ten or more counts. The V call is TRBV6-1, the J call TRBJ1-3; D perhaps matches TRBD1 (6 bases). Trimming stripped 7 bases from V and 8 bases from J, with 18 bases between. The CDR3 is 14 amino acids. Per the germline V gene, CDR1 is MNHNS and CDR2 is SASEGT. Here the CDR3 reads CASTPGGGADTIYF. The CDR3 DNA reads as TGTGCCAGCACCCCCGGCGGGGGCGCGGACACCATATATTTT.

The sample holds many counts of this clonotype. The chain recombines TRBV10-3 with TRBJ1-6, with TRBD1 matching over 7 bases. Looked up from germline, CDR1 is ENHRY and CDR2 is SYGVKD. This CDR3 region has 13 residues. Trimming removed 2 bases from V and 9 bases from J; junction bases left unmatched: 1. CDR3 DNA: TGTGCCATCAGTGAGACAGGGGTTTCACCCCTCCACTTT. Residues: CAISETGVSPLHF.

This clonotype was detected many times. The rearrangement links TRBV20-1 to TRBJ2-3; the match to TRBD2 covers 8 bases. The CDR3 consists of 15 residues. Trimming at V came to 0 bases and at J to 4 bases, leaving 6 bases not matched to a gene. CDR1 is DFQATT and CDR2 is SNEGSKA in the germline V gene (reference sequence). CDR3 in DNA: TGCAGTGCTAGAGAAATGGCGGGAGGTGCAGATACGCAGTATTTT. Translating gives CSAREMAGGADTQYF.

This clonotype was seen more than once but under ten times. The chain employs TRBV4-2 and TRBJ2-1; TRBD2 might be the D (6 bases). This CDR3 has 12 residues. Germline V gives CDR1 LGHNA, CDR2 YNFKEQ. V was cut by 4 bases and J by 10 bases, with 11 bases left in between. For the CDR3, the DNA is TGTGCCAGCAGCCGGACTAAGGAGGAGCAGTTCTTC. This encodes CASSRTKEEQFF.

The DNA of the CDR3 is TGCAGTGCTAACCCTCCTAGCGGGAGGGTTGTAGGAGATACGCAGTATTTT. This encodes CSANPPSGRVVGDTQYF. This sequence joins TRBV20-1 and TRBJ2-3; 12 nucleotides agree with TRBD2. The CDR3 totals 17 residues. Germline V lookup: CDR1 DFQATT, CDR2 SNEGSKA (reference sequence). After removal of 4 bases from V and 5 bases from J, the junction contained 13 bases not matched to a gene.

There are many counts of this clonotype. The J gene is TRBJ2-1, the V gene TRBV20-1, with 10 bases aligning to TRBD1. CDR1 is DFQATT and CDR2 is SNEGSKA in the germline V gene (reference sequence). Trimming at V came to 2 bases and at J to 5 bases, leaving 6 bases not matched to a gene. The CDR3 totals 15 residues. CDR3 sequence: CSARKDRGMNNEQFF. Written as DNA, the CDR3 is TGCAGTGCTAGAAAGGACAGGGGGATGAACAATGAGCAGTTCTTC.

This clonotype has at least ten counts. This sequence joins TRBV4-1 and TRBJ2-7, with TRBD1 matching over 7 bases. V gave up 5 bases and J gave up 0 bases; unmatched junction bases: 4. This CDR3 spans 14 amino acids. CDR1 is MGHRA, CDR2 YSYEKL, per germline. The CDR3 reads CASSIGQDSYEQYF. The CDR3 DNA sequence: TGCGCCAGCAGCATCGGACAGGACTCCTACGAGCAGTACTTC.

This clonotype was observed many times. The chain carries TRBV14 and TRBJ2-7, with 9 bases lining up with TRBD2. Germline values: CDR1 SGHDN, CDR2 FVKESK. The CDR3 is 15 amino acids. The V and J ends lost 2 bases and 4 bases, in that order; junction bases with no gene match: 6. Here the CDR3 reads CASSQRTSDRYEQYF. The CDR3 nucleotides read TGTGCCAGCAGCCAAAGGACTAGCGATCGGTACGAGCAGTACTTC.

This clonotype was seen many times. V is TRBV6-5 and J is TRBJ1-1; TRBD1 matches at 9 bases. The CDR3 sequence is 16 residues long. Per germline, CDR1 MNHEY and CDR2 SVGAGI. V lost 5 bases, J lost 5 bases, and 12 bases stayed unmatched. The CDR3 DNA reads TGTGCCAGCAGTCCCTCCGGGGACAGGGTATGGACTGAAGCTTTCTTT. Translating gives CASSPSGDRVWTEAFF.